This passage covers 18 T cell receptor beta chains from one sample sequenced in a study of blood T cell repertoires in COVID-19. The protocol was immunoSEQ multiplex PCR, while the TCRdb copy is restricted to in-frame clones and leaves out a portion. This table holds 95,000 to 130,000 clones, roughly 85% found once. The material sequenced was peripheral blood. These TCRs come from a man younger than 45 with acute or convalescent COVID-19.

This clone came up once. V gene TRBV6-5 combines with J gene TRBJ1-2; TRBD1 agrees at 8 bases. J gave up 7 bases and V 0 bases, and 1 base lay outside the gene matches. Germline V gene sequence: CDR1 MNHEY, CDR2 SVGAGI. The CDR3 sequence is 13 residues long. CDR3 protein: CASSYSTGVGYTF. The CDR3 DNA reads TGTGCCAGCAGTTACTCGACAGGGGTTGGCTACACCTTC.

The chain couples TRBV7-9 to TRBJ2-1; 8 bases are a match to TRBD2. Per the germline V gene, CDR1 is SEHNR and CDR2 is FQNEAQ (reference sequence). V trimming: 2 bases; J trimming: 6 bases; junction bases outside the gene matches: 0. The CDR3 spans 13 residues. CDR3 sequence reads: CASSLLAGNEQFF. The CDR3 DNA reads as TGTGCCAGCAGCTTACTAGCGGGCAATGAGCAGTTCTTC.

CDR3 sequence (DNA): TGTGCCAGCAGCCCTACCGCCAGGGCTGATGGAAACACCATATATTTT. Translating gives CASSPTARADGNTIYF. V and J are TRBV7-2 and TRBJ1-3; possibly TRBD1 for D (5 bases). CDR1 and CDR2 (germline): SGHTA, FQGNSA. CDR3 length: 16 amino acids. V was trimmed by 5 bases and J by 3 bases, leaving 17 bases between them.

The genes are TRBV15 and TRBJ1-1; D call uncertain. The CDR3 loop spans 14 amino acids. CDR1 and CDR2 (germline): LNHNV, YYDKDF (reference sequence). Trimming left V 0 bases short and J 4 bases short, with 9 bases between. Here the CDR3 reads CATSRDEVSTEAFF. The CDR3 nucleotides read TGTGCCACCAGCAGAGATGAAGTCAGCACTGAAGCTTTCTTT.

J is TRBJ1-2 and V is TRBV9; D might be TRBD1 (5 bases). CDR1 and CDR2 (germline): SGDLS, YYNGEE. The CDR3 runs to 15 residues. Trimming pared 0 bases from V and 2 bases from J, leaving 11 bases between. The CDR3 coding sequence is TGTGCCAGCAGCGTAGGGGCAGGGTTAAACTATGGCTACACCTTC. Translating gives CASSVGAGLNYGYTF.

This clone was seen a handful of times. The chain uses TRBV30 and TRBJ1-2; 8 bases agree with TRBD1. The CDR3 covers 13 residues. Germline V gives CDR1 GTSNPN, CDR2 SVGIG (reference sequence). The V and J ends lost 3 bases and 4 bases, in that order; junction bases with no gene match: 4. CDR3 nucleotides: TGTGCCTGGAGAAACAGGGGGACCTATGGCTACACCTTC. It encodes CAWRNRGTYGYTF.

This clone was detected only once. The gene calls are TRBV6-8 and TRBJ2-2, with TRBD2 matching over 11 bases. Losses at the gene ends were 8 bases for V and 1 base for J; bases not matched to a gene: 6. The germline V gene has CDR1 MNHGY and CDR2 SAAAGT. The CDR3 contains 16 residues. CDR3 DNA sequence: TGTGCCAGCGGCCCACTAGCGGGAGTGAACACCGGGGAGCTGTTTTTT. Protein: CASGPLAGVNTGELFF.

In this sample, this clone turned up a few times. The chain links TRBV10-1 to TRBJ1-5, with 7 bases identical to TRBD1. This CDR3 comprises 19 residues. J gave up 0 bases and V 0 bases, and 11 bases lay outside the gene matches. CDR1 and CDR2 (germline): WNHNN, SYGVQD (reference sequence). CDR3 in amino acids: CASSESVRVTGHSNQPQHF. CDR3 sequence (DNA): TGCGCCAGCAGTGAGTCTGTTCGTGTGACAGGGCATAGCAATCAGCCCCAGCATTTT.

V usage is TRBV19 and J usage is TRBJ2-3; D remains unclear. The CDR3 contains 15 residues. CDR1 is LNHDA, CDR2 SQIVND, per germline (reference sequence). V was cut by 6 bases and J by 7 bases, with 20 bases left in between. This CDR3 reads CASSADIGQANTQYF. For the CDR3, the DNA is TGTGCCAGTAGCGCAGACATTGGGCAGGCCAATACGCAGTATTTT.

This clone came up a few times. This rearrangement joins TRBV9 to TRBJ1-6; the D is unclear. This CDR3 has 16 amino acids. The V and J ends lost 4 bases and 5 bases respectively, with 16 bases between them. Germline V gene lookup returns CDR1 SGDLS and CDR2 YYNGEE. DNA for the CDR3: TGTGCCAGCAGCATGAAAGCGGGGTTCGATAATTCACCCCTCCACTTT. It yields the protein CASSMKAGFDNSPLHF.

This clone has just a few counts. J is TRBJ1-2 and V is TRBV20-1; D gene uncertain. The CDR3 is 11 amino acids. Germline V CDR1 and CDR2: DFQATT, SNEGSKA (reference sequence). Trimming took 4 bases from V and 3 from J, leaving 6 bases between them. Here the CDR3 DNA reads TGCAGTGCTACCCTCGACTATGGCTACACCTTC. As protein: CSATLDYGYTF.

The chain couples TRBV11-3 to TRBJ2-2, with TRBD1 as a possible D gene (6 bases). Per the germline V gene, CDR1 is SGHNT and CDR2 is YENEEA. Trimming cost V 6 bases and J 4 bases, with 18 bases left between them. CDR3 length: 16 amino acids. The DNA for the CDR3 is TGTGCCAGCAGTTCTCATGGGGGCCAGGCCACCGGGGAGCTGTTTTTT. Protein product: CASSSHGGQATGELFF.

This sequence joins TRBV19 and TRBJ1-5; D uncertain. This CDR3 contains 15 residues. Germline V lookup: CDR1 LNHDA, CDR2 SQIVND (reference sequence). Trimming took off 5 bases at V and 4 bases at J, with 15 bases between the two ends. The CDR3 nucleotides are TGTGCCAGTAGTTCCGGCCTAGTACTGAATCAGCCCCAGCATTTT. Its translation is CASSSGLVLNQPQHF.

This clone has just a few counts. This chain connects TRBV9 to TRBJ1-2; D might be TRBD1 (5 bases). The CDR3 is 13 residues long. Germline lookup yields CDR1 SGDLS and CDR2 YYNGEE. Trimming cost V 4 bases and J 8 bases, with 15 bases left between them. CDR3 protein: CASSPTGTRGYTF. CDR3 nucleotides: TGTGCCAGCAGCCCGACCGGGACTAGGGGCTACACCTTC.

The table lists this clone with a count of one. The chain links TRBV19 to TRBJ1-5; the match to TRBD1 covers 7 bases. Per the germline V gene, CDR1 is LNHDA and CDR2 is SQIVND (reference sequence). The junction had 3 bases not matched to a gene; V was cut back by 3 bases and J by 1 base. This CDR3 contains 15 residues. The chain's CDR3 is CASSIGTASNQPQHF. DNA for the CDR3: TGTGCCAGTAGTATCGGGACAGCAAGCAATCAGCCCCAGCATTTT.

This chain links TRBV19 with TRBJ1-2; D remains unclear. Trimming left V 0 bases short and J 7 bases short, with 9 bases between. CDR1 is LNHDA, CDR2 SQIVND, per germline (reference sequence). The CDR3 length is 13 residues. The CDR3 bases are TGTGCCAGTAGTATAGATCGGGGTGGTGGCTACACCTTC. Translation: CASSIDRGGGYTF.

The V gene is TRBV4-2, the J gene TRBJ1-1; 7 nucleotides match TRBD1. Germline V gives CDR1 LGHNA, CDR2 YNFKEQ. Germline trimming cut 4 bases from V and 7 bases from J; bases unmatched to any gene: 3. The CDR3 has 12 residues. The CDR3 coding sequence is TGTGCCAGCAGCCTAGGGGACAGTGAAGCTTTCTTT. As protein: CASSLGDSEAFF.

The rearrangement uses TRBV29-1 and TRBJ1-1; D is undetermined. The CDR3 contains 13 residues. Germline loops: CDR1 SQVTM, CDR2 ANQGSEA. V lost 7 bases and J lost 1, with 13 bases in between. CDR3 protein: CSGSLAPNTEAFF. For the CDR3, the DNA is TGCAGCGGTTCTTTAGCGCCGAACACTGAAGCTTTCTTT.